The 5 T cell receptor beta chains given below trace back to one sample, sequenced in a study of blood T cell repertoires in COVID-19. Sequencing was performed with immunoSEQ multiplex PCR; in TCRdb, only in-frame clones are kept and a portion is missing. This table has approximately 79,000 clones, more than 65% appearing once. The sequencing sample was made of peripheral blood. The source of these receptors is a woman aged 45-59 years with acute or convalescent COVID-19.

V usage is TRBV28 and J usage is TRBJ2-1; 7 nucleotides agree with TRBD2. Germline V lookup: CDR1 MDHEN, CDR2 SYDVKM. V lost 3 bases, J lost 3 bases, and 2 bases stayed unmatched. This CDR3 has 14 residues. CDR3 region: CASSLSGVYNEQFF. The CDR3, as DNA: TGTGCCAGCAGTTTGAGCGGGGTCTACAATGAGCAGTTCTTC.

This clone was counted a few times. The chain carries TRBV4-2 and TRBJ2-3; perhaps TRBD2 as D (6 bases). The V and J ends lost 9 bases and 1 base respectively, with 20 bases between them. Germline-derived CDR1 and CDR2 are LGHNA and YNFKEQ. The CDR3 extends over 16 amino acids. This CDR3 is CASTQIVASGTDTQYF. CDR3 coding DNA: TGTGCCAGTACCCAGATTGTCGCTAGCGGCACAGATACGCAGTATTTT.

V gene TRBV7-8 combines with J gene TRBJ1-5; D not certain. Germline V gene lookup returns CDR1 SGHVS and CDR2 FQNEAQ. The CDR3 loop spans 14 amino acids. V lost 3 bases, J lost 7 bases, and 13 bases lay in between. CDR3 in DNA: TGTGCCAGCAGCTTTGTTCCGTCGGGGCAGCCCCAGCATTTT. This encodes CASSFVPSGQPQHF. The whole variable domain, filled in from reference TRBV7-8 and TRBJ1-5, reads GAGVSQSPRYKVAKRGQDVALRCDPISGHVSLFWYQQALGQGPEFLTYFQNEAQLDKSGLPSDRFFAERPEGSVSTLKIQRTQQEDSAVYLCASSFVPSGQPQHFGDGTRLSIL.

The rearrangement links TRBV12-3 or TRBV12-4 to TRBJ1-1; D gene unclear. Between the trimmed V and J ends, which lost 6 bases and 6 bases, there was a span of 11 bases. CDR3 size: 12 residues. CDR3 amino acids: CASSPGGSEAFF. Here the CDR3 DNA reads TGTGCCAGCAGCCCAGGTGGCTCTGAAGCTTTCTTT.

The chain couples TRBV6-2 or TRBV6-3 to TRBJ1-1; a possible D gene is TRBD1 (5 bases). Germline CDR1 reads MNHEY; CDR2 reads SVGEGT. V lost 4 bases and J lost 6, with 9 bases in between. The CDR3 has 12 amino acids. CDR3 bases: TGTGCCAGCAGTTGGGGGGGGGCTGAAGCTTTCTTT. This codes for CASSWGGAEAFF.